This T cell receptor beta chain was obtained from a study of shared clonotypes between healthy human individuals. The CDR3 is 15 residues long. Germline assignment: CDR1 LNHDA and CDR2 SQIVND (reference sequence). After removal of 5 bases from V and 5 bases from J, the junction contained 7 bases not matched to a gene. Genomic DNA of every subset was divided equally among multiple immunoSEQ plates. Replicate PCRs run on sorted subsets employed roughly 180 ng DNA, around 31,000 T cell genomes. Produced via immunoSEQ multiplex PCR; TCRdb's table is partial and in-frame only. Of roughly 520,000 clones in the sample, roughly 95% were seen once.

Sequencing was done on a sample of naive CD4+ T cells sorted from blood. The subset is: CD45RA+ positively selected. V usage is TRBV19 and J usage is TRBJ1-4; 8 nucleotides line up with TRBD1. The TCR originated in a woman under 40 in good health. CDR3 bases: TGTGCCAGTAGTTTACAGGGGGGTGAGAATGAAAAACTGTTTTTT. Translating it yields CASSLQGGENEKLFF. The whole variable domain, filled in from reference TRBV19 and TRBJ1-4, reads DGGITQSPKYLFRKEGQNVTLSCEQNLNHDAMYWYRQDPGQGLRLIYYSQIVNDFQKGDIAEGYSVSREKKESFPLTVTSAQKNPTAFYLCASSLQGGENEKLFFGSGTQLSVL.